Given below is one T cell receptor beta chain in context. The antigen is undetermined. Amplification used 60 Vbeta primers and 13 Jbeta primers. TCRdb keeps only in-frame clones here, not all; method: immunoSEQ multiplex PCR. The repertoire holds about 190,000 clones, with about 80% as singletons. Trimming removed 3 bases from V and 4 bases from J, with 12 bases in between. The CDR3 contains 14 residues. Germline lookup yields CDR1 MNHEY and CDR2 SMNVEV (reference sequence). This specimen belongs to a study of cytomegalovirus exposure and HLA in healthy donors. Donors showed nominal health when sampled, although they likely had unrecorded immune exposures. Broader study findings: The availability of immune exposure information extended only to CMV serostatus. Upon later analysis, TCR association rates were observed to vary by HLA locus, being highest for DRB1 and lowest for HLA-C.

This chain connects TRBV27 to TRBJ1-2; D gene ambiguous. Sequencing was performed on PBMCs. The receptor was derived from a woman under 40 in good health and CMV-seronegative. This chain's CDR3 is CASSLSGSAYGYTF. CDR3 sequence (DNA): TGTGCCAGCAGTTTGTCGGGGTCGGCCTATGGCTACACCTTC.